This record covers a single T cell receptor (beta chain). Antigen unknown. PCR amplification relied on 60 Vbeta primers (plus 13 Jbeta primers). Method: immunoSEQ multiplex PCR; TCRdb's copy keeps in-frame clones and lacks some. The sample records 150,000 or so clones, 80% being singletons. The data stem from a study of cytomegalovirus exposure and HLA in healthy donors. Points from the study as a whole: In a later analysis, the majority of CMV-associated beta chains seemingly showed HLA restriction.

CDR3 size: 15 residues. Germline loops: CDR1 MNHNS, CDR2 SASEGT. Trimming stripped 7 bases from V and 1 base from J, with 13 bases between. The sequence was obtained from a middle-aged woman in good health and CMV-seropositive. Sequenced material: PBMCs. V and J are TRBV6-1 and TRBJ2-2, with D perhaps matching TRBD1 (6 bases). CDR3 protein: CASIPTGMNTGELFF. CDR3 bases: TGTGCCAGCATACCAACAGGGATGAACACCGGGGAGCTGTTTTTT.